These 26 T cell receptor beta chains were sequenced from one sample in a study of shared clonotypes between healthy human individuals. Clones were read by immunoSEQ multiplex PCR, and TCRdb kept only the in-frame ones, dropping some. Of about 980,000 clones listed, over 60% were seen once; the top ten hold over 1.3%. The sample consisted of memory CD4+ T cells sorted from blood. Noted subset: CD45RA-negative fraction. The source is a man between 18 and 35 years old in good health.

This clone occurred once. The rearrangement joins TRBV19 to TRBJ2-1; no clear D. This CDR3 contains 13 residues. Germline assignment: CDR1 LNHDA and CDR2 SQIVND (reference sequence). V dropped 6 bases and J dropped 2 bases, with 8 bases sitting between them. The CDR3 DNA reads as TGTGCCAGTAGCCCTCAGCCCTACAATGAGCAGTTCTTC. Protein sequence: CASSPQPYNEQFF.

This chain links TRBV5-1 with TRBJ2-2; 8 nucleotides agree with TRBD2. Germline lookup yields CDR1 SGHRS and CDR2 YFSETQ. This CDR3 spans 16 amino acids. V lost 3 bases and J lost 4; bases outside the gene matches: 8. DNA of the CDR3: TGCGCCAGCAGCTCCGGGACTAGTACGACCACCGGGGAGCTGTTTTTT. Its translation is CASSSGTSTTTGELFF.

V usage is TRBV7-9 and J usage is TRBJ2-5; 12 positions agree with TRBD2. Trimming removed 5 bases from V and 4 bases from J; junction bases left unmatched: 2. The germline V gene has CDR1 SEHNR and CDR2 FQNEAQ (reference sequence). The CDR3 sequence is 14 residues long. The DNA of the CDR3 is TGTGCCAGCAGCCCGACTAGCGGGGGAGAGACCCAGTACTTC. It specifies CASSPTSGGETQYF.

V gene TRBV10-3 combines with J gene TRBJ1-1; 7 nucleotides line up with TRBD1. The CDR3 sequence is 13 residues long. Trimming cost V 10 bases and J 3 bases; bases outside gene matches: 8. The V gene's germline CDR1 is ENHRY and CDR2 SYGVKD. The CDR3 is CASGTAGYTEAFF. CDR3 nucleotides: TGTGCCAGCGGGACAGCCGGGTACACTGAAGCTTTCTTT.

This chain links TRBV6-5 with TRBJ2-7; possibly TRBD1 for D (5 bases). The V end was cut by 4 bases, the J end by 2 bases, with 9 bases between. The CDR3 totals 13 residues. CDR1 and CDR2 (germline): MNHEY, SVGAGI. The CDR3 here is CASSFGAAYEQYF. In nucleotides, the CDR3 is TGTGCCAGCAGTTTTGGGGCCGCCTACGAGCAGTACTTC.

The chain has TRBV11-2 and TRBJ2-5; D is uncertain. The CDR3 consists of 15 residues. Trimming stripped 1 base from V and 9 bases from J, with 18 bases between. CDR1 and CDR2 (germline): SGHAT, FQNNGV. As DNA, the CDR3 is TGTGCCAGCAGCTTAGTCTGGCCCTCCCTCATGCCCCAGTACTTC. This encodes CASSLVWPSLMPQYF.

V and J are TRBV4-1 and TRBJ1-5; D not resolved. Trimming took 1 base from V and 3 from J, leaving 13 bases between them. The length of the CDR3 is 16 residues. The germline V gene encodes CDR1 MGHRA and CDR2 YSYEKL. CDR3 loop: CASSQGRVFTNQPQHF. DNA of the CDR3: TGCGCCAGCAGCCAAGGACGGGTTTTTACCAATCAGCCCCAGCATTTT.

Details on this clone: The missing conserved phenylalanine or tryptophan at the end of this CDR3 makes a read error likely. The DNA is left out, because the CDR3 cannot be placed on it with certainty; the CDR3 is given as TCRdb lists it. The rearrangement links TRBV5-6 to TRBJ1-5. CDR1 is SGHDT and CDR2 is YYEEEE in the germline V gene. The CDR3 is 11 amino acids in total, end residues counted. The CDR3 protein is CASSLGGDSPT.

V and J are TRBV19 and TRBJ2-7; TRBD1 or TRBD2 may be the D gene (6 bases each). Trimming took 7 bases from V and 5 from J, leaving 15 bases between them. The CDR3 loop spans 13 amino acids. Germline-derived CDR1 and CDR2 are LNHDA and SQIVND (reference sequence). In DNA form, the CDR3 reads TGTGCCAGTACCCCCAACGGGGGCGACGAGCAGTACTTC. Translation gives CASTPNGGDEQYF.

V usage is TRBV18 and J usage is TRBJ1-3; 7 nucleotides align to TRBD1. The V and J ends lost 2 bases and 0 bases, in that order; junction bases with no gene match: 7. The germline V gene has CDR1 KGHSH and CDR2 LQKENI. The CDR3 is 17 amino acids. DNA of the CDR3: TGTGCCAGCTCACCAGAGGGGGCCGCCAACTCTGGAAACACCATATATTTT. As protein: CASSPEGAANSGNTIYF.

This clone was seen a single time. The identical CDR3 is also encoded by other nucleotide sequences in the sample. The chain employs TRBV28 and TRBJ1-5; 7 bases are shared with TRBD1. This CDR3 comprises 14 residues. The V segment lost 5 bases and the J segment 3 bases; nucleotides outside the gene matches: 4. Germline lookup yields CDR1 MDHEN and CDR2 SYDVKM. DNA for the CDR3: TGTGCCAGCAGTGGAGGGACAGTCAATCAGCCCCAGCATTTT. Amino acid sequence: CASSGGTVNQPQHF.

This rearrangement joins TRBV18 to TRBJ2-3; D uncertain. This CDR3 contains 14 residues. Trimming removed 1 base from V and 2 bases from J, with 7 bases in between. The germline CDR1 and CDR2 sequences are KGHSH and LQKENI. CDR3 DNA sequence: TGTGCCAGCTCACCACGAGACCACACAGATACGCAGTATTTT. It is translated as CASSPRDHTDTQYF.

CDR3 nucleotides: TGTGCCAGCAGTGAACAGGGGACAGGCAATGAGCAGTTCTTC. This sequence encodes CASSEQGTGNEQFF. The chain recombines TRBV2 with TRBJ2-1; TRBD1 matches at 8 bases. V was pared by 2 bases and J by 6 bases, with 3 bases of the junction left unmatched. CDR3 size: 14 residues. CDR1 and CDR2 (germline): SNHLY, FYNNEI.

The chain has TRBV5-1 and TRBJ2-2, with 11 bases matching TRBD2. With 1 base clipped from V and 2 bases from J, the junction kept 4 bases outside the gene matches. Germline CDR1 is SGHRS and CDR2 is YFSETQ. The CDR3 covers 17 residues. This chain's CDR3 is CASSLWLAGGNTGELFF. In DNA, the CDR3 is TGCGCCAGCAGCTTGTGGCTAGCGGGGGGCAACACCGGGGAGCTGTTTTTT. Full variable domain (remainder filled in from reference TRBV5-1 and TRBJ2-2): KAGVTQTPRYLIKTRGQQVTLSCSPISGHRSVSWYQQTPGQGLQFLFEYFSETQRNKGNFPGRFSGRQFSNSRSEMNVSTLELGDSALYLCASSLWLAGGNTGELFFGEGSRLTVL.

This chain joins TRBV6-1 and TRBJ1-3; D is possibly TRBD1 (5 bases). Trimming removed 8 bases at V and 3 bases at J, with 14 bases between. Germline values: CDR1 MNHNS, CDR2 SASEGT. The CDR3 is made up of 14 amino acids. CDR3 DNA sequence: TGTGCCAGCGGGCAGGGAGGAGGTGGAAACACCATATATTTT. It encodes CASGQGGGGNTIYF.

The chain is built from TRBV12-2 and TRBJ1-2; TRBD1, the table's D call, lacks a check against the DNA. TRBV12-2 is deemed a pseudogene. The CDR3 extends over 13 amino acids. The CDR3 spells CAAGGRGFYGYTF. For the CDR3, the DNA is TGTGCGGCCGGAGGCAGGGGTTTCTATGGCTACACCTTC.

Concerning this clone itself: Distinct nucleotide sequences in the sample also encode this CDR3. The CDR3 nucleotides read TGTGCCAGCAGCCGCGGAGGGGGCTCCTACGAGCAGTACTTC. Encoded protein: CASSRGGGSYEQYF. This chain joins TRBV5-4 and TRBJ2-7; the D call may be TRBD1 or TRBD2 (6 bases each). V was shortened by 4 bases and J by 0 bases, with 11 bases between the two germline ends. CDR1 and CDR2 from the germline V gene are SGHNT and YYREEE (reference sequence). The CDR3 totals 14 residues.

The chain combines TRBV4-1 with TRBJ1-2; D is ambiguous. Germline CDR1 reads MGHRA; CDR2 reads YSYEKL. The CDR3 is 13 residues long. Trimming pared 1 base from V and 5 bases from J, leaving 8 bases between. In nucleotides, the CDR3 is TGCGCCAGCAGCCAAGGGGTGGGATATGGCTACACCTTC. It specifies CASSQGVGYGYTF.

This clone was counted only a few times. The chain joins TRBV27 to TRBJ2-1; tentatively, D is TRBD1 (5 bases). Trimming removed 1 base at V and 3 bases at J, with 13 bases between. This CDR3 region has 16 residues. Per germline, CDR1 MNHEY and CDR2 SMNVEV (reference sequence). CDR3 nucleotides: TGTGCCAGCAGTTTATTAGGGGAACGGGTCTACAATGAGCAGTTCTTC. This gives the protein CASSLLGERVYNEQFF.

The rearrangement joins TRBV7-2 to TRBJ1-3; D possibly corresponds to TRBD1 (6 bases). V was pared by 4 bases and J by 2 bases, with 12 bases between. CDR1 SGHTA and CDR2 FQGNSA come from the germline V gene. This CDR3 region has 15 residues. The CDR3 DNA sequence: TGTGCCAGCAGCTATCCCTGGGACACTGGAAACACCATATATTTT. It yields the protein CASSYPWDTGNTIYF.

The chain recombines TRBV30 with TRBJ2-5; no clear D gene. The CDR3 runs 12 residues. Between the trimmed V and J ends, which lost 3 bases and 2 bases, there was a span of 7 bases. CDR1 and CDR2 from the germline V gene are GTSNPN and SVGIG (reference sequence). The CDR3 reads CAWSTGQETQYF. CDR3 nucleotide sequence: TGTGCCTGGAGCACCGGACAAGAGACCCAGTACTTC.

V gene TRBV2 combines with J gene TRBJ1-4, with a tentative D call TRBD1 (5 bases). Per germline, CDR1 SNHLY and CDR2 FYNNEI. The V and J ends lost 2 bases and 7 bases respectively, with 14 bases between them. The CDR3 spans 15 residues. CDR3 nucleotide sequence: TGTGCCAGCAGTGAAAGACAGATTTATCTTGAAAAACTGTTTTTT. Translation gives CASSERQIYLEKLFF.

The chain has TRBV7-7 and TRBJ2-3, with a possible D match to TRBD2 (6 bases). Looked up from germline, CDR1 is SSHAT and CDR2 is FNYEAQ (reference sequence). The CDR3 sequence is 13 residues long. The CDR3 DNA reads as TGTGCTAGCGCCGAGTGGGGGGCAGATACGCAGTATTTT. Protein product: CASAEWGADTQYF. Based on the CDR3 plus reference TRBV7-7 and TRBJ2-3, the full variable domain is GAGVSQSPRYKVTKRGQDVTLRCDPISSHATLYWYQQALGQGPEFLTYFNYEAQPDKSGLPSDRFSAERPEGSISTLTIQRTEQRDSAMYRCASAEWGADTQYFGPGTRLTVL.

This chain uses TRBV6-6 with TRBJ2-7; D gene unclear. The length of the CDR3 is 12 residues. V lost 7 bases and J 3 bases, leaving 10 bases between the germline ends. Germline-derived CDR1 and CDR2 are MNHNY and SVGAGI (reference sequence). CDR3 amino acids: CASNDPGYEQYF. DNA for the CDR3: TGTGCCAGCAATGACCCGGGCTACGAGCAGTACTTC.

The gene calls are TRBV6-5 and TRBJ2-2; tentatively, D is TRBD2 (5 bases). Trimming left V 2 bases short and J 4 bases short, with 14 bases between. The CDR3 is made up of 16 amino acids. Germline-derived CDR1 and CDR2 are MNHEY and SVGAGI. CDR3 protein: CASSYLGFEGTGELFF. Written as DNA, the CDR3 is TGTGCCAGCAGTTACCTCGGGTTCGAGGGCACCGGGGAGCTGTTTTTT.

CDR3 bases: TGTGCCAGCAGTGGAGCCCGGGGGGCCGGGGATCAGCCCCAGCATTTT. Residues: CASSGARGAGDQPQHF. The chain joins TRBV6-1 to TRBJ1-5, with D perhaps TRBD1 (6 bases). Trimming left V 4 bases short and J 5 bases short, with 18 bases between. The CDR3 sequence is 16 residues long. Looked up from germline, CDR1 is MNHNS and CDR2 is SASEGT.